Reported below is one TCR beta chain. From the 5' RACE reads, TCRdb called clonotypes with MiXCR, one entry per CDR3 protein. The top ten hold around 8.4% of the sample, which has 350,000 to 500,000 distinct CDR3 sequences, roughly 20% seen once. The data were taken from a study of T-cell memory formation after mild COVID-19. Germline V gene sequence: CDR1 LGHDT, CDR2 YNNKEL (reference sequence). The CDR3 is 14 residues long. Deletions cut 1 base from V and 2 bases from J, with 7 bases between. The sample comprised PBMCs or a T cell subset sorted from them (not recorded which). The chain carries TRBV3-1 and TRBJ2-3; D remains ambiguous. This clonotype originated in an adult woman who had mild COVID-19 (a few samples of this study predate the infection). Cell type and time point are not known. The CDR3 region has the DNA TGTGCCAGCAGCCAAGGGGGTCTCACAGATACGCAGTATTTT. Protein: CASSQGGLTDTQYF.